What follows are 19 T cell receptor beta chains derived from one specimen sequenced in a study of PD-1 blockade in classical Hodgkin lymphoma. Noted time point: cycle 4 day 1 (C4D1), after six to seven weeks of nivolumab. All patients relapsed after autologous stem cell transplantation, and brentuximab vedotin exposure varied. Thawed PBMCs were the source of CD4+ T cells, purified by magnetic negative selection. Assay used: immunoSEQ multiplex PCR; TCRdb lists only in-frame clones, some missing. The repertoire consists of 15,000 to 25,000 clones, with around 78% occurring once and the leading ten covering roughly 2.8%. The sample was CD4+ T cells from blood, taken before the fourth cycle of nivolumab. All receptors come from a human donor with classical Hodgkin lymphoma.

The chain joins TRBV6-1 to TRBJ2-1; 8 bases fit TRBD2. Germline-derived CDR1 and CDR2 are MNHNS and SASEGT. Losses at the gene ends were 5 bases for V and 12 bases for J; bases not matched to a gene: 6. The CDR3 length is 12 residues. For the CDR3, the DNA is TGTGCCAGCAGTCTATCTGCGGGAGGGCAGTTCTTC. Amino acids: CASSLSAGGQFF.

The J gene is TRBJ2-2, the V gene TRBV19; D remains ambiguous. Germline CDR1 reads LNHDA; CDR2 reads SQIVND (reference sequence). The CDR3 covers 14 residues. Trimming removed 1 base from V and 1 base from J, with 4 bases in between. The CDR3 nucleotides read TGTGCCAGTAGTATAGCGGAGAACACCGGGGAGCTGTTTTTT. It translates to CASSIAENTGELFF.

V gene TRBV6-1 combines with J gene TRBJ1-4; D is possibly TRBD1 (5 bases). This CDR3 region has 14 residues. CDR1 and CDR2 from the germline V gene are MNHNS and SASEGT. Trimming shortened V by 6 bases and J by 5 bases, and 13 bases separated the two germline ends. CDR3 protein: CASSPRGGNEKLFF. The DNA for the CDR3 is TGTGCCAGCAGCCCCCGGGGCGGCAATGAAAAACTGTTTTTT.

The chain recombines TRBV7-9 with TRBJ2-6, with D unresolved. V shed 2 bases and J shed 3 bases, with 17 bases lying between them. In germline, CDR1 is SEHNR, CDR2 FQNEAQ (reference sequence). The CDR3 contains 18 residues. This chain's CDR3 is CASSLLSASSSGANVLTF. In nucleotides, the CDR3 is TGTGCCAGCAGCTTATTGTCGGCTTCTTCAAGTGGGGCCAACGTCCTGACTTTC.

CDR3 DNA sequence: TGTGCCAGCTCACGGACTAGCGGGCATTACAATGAGCAGTTCTTC. Protein product: CASSRTSGHYNEQFF. The chain recombines TRBV18 with TRBJ2-1; 11 positions agree with TRBD2. This CDR3 comprises 15 residues. Germline CDR1 KGHSH, CDR2 LQKENI. The junction had 3 bases not matched to a gene; V was cut back by 4 bases and J by 4 bases.

V and J are TRBV19 and TRBJ2-2; TRBD2 aligns across 8 bases. The CDR3 has 15 amino acids. Germline assignment: CDR1 LNHDA and CDR2 SQIVND (reference sequence). With V trimmed by 5 bases and J by 5 bases, 7 bases remained unmatched. CDR3 in amino acids: CASSPTGLVTGELFF. CDR3 DNA sequence: TGTGCCAGTAGTCCGACGGGACTAGTGACCGGGGAGCTGTTTTTT.

V and J are TRBV5-1 and TRBJ2-2, with 7 bases fitting TRBD1. Germline CDR1 is SGHRS and CDR2 is YFSETQ. The CDR3 has 14 amino acids. Trimming removed 7 bases from V and 0 bases from J; junction bases left unmatched: 3. CDR3 in DNA: TGCGCCAGCCAGGGGGTGGCGAACACCGGGGAGCTGTTTTTT. Protein: CASQGVANTGELFF.

The chain couples TRBV2 to TRBJ2-5; 8 bases align to TRBD2. The CDR3 covers 14 residues. Germline loops: CDR1 SNHLY, CDR2 FYNNEI. Trimming cost V 3 bases and J 2 bases; bases outside gene matches: 2. The CDR3 DNA reads as TGTGCCAGCAGTGACGGGAGGGGGCAAGAGACCCAGTACTTC. Its translation: CASSDGRGQETQYF.

In this sample, this clone turned up once. The J gene is TRBJ2-1, the V gene TRBV5-1; TRBD2 agrees at 10 bases. Per germline, CDR1 SGHRS and CDR2 YFSETQ. Trimming cost V 4 bases and J 0 bases; bases outside gene matches: 4. This CDR3 is 16 amino acids long. The CDR3 spells CASSRTSGSSYNEQFF. Written as DNA, the CDR3 is TGCGCCAGCAGCAGGACTAGCGGCAGCTCCTACAATGAGCAGTTCTTC.

The chain carries TRBV9 and TRBJ2-5; D call uncertain. CDR3 size: 13 residues. Trimming stripped 4 bases from V and 4 bases from J, with 11 bases between. Germline V lookup: CDR1 SGDLS, CDR2 YYNGEE. Written as DNA, the CDR3 is TGTGCCAGCAGCCCGAGCCCCCCAGAGACCCAGTACTTC. This codes for CASSPSPPETQYF.

The chain employs TRBV6-1 and TRBJ2-7; a weak D match, TRBD2 (5 bases). Trimming stripped 3 bases from V and 5 bases from J, with 11 bases between. The CDR3 has 13 amino acids. Germline CDR1 MNHNS, CDR2 SASEGT. CDR3 nucleotides: TGTGCCAGCAGTGAGGGCCGGCGGGACGAGCAGTACTTC. This sequence encodes CASSEGRRDEQYF.

This clone has a handful of counts. The rearrangement joins TRBV18 to TRBJ2-7; weak D call: TRBD2 (5 bases). The CDR3 has 13 residues. CDR1 KGHSH and CDR2 LQKENI come from the germline V gene. Trimming stripped 6 bases from V and 0 bases from J, with 9 bases between. The CDR3 sequence: CASSHGDSYEQYF. DNA for the CDR3: TGTGCCAGCTCCCACGGGGACTCCTACGAGCAGTACTTC.

The chain is built from TRBV5-1 and TRBJ2-5; tentatively, D is TRBD2 (7 bases). With 4 bases removed from V and 7 bases from J, the gap between germline ends came to 14 bases. The length of the CDR3 is 13 residues. Germline V gene lookup returns CDR1 SGHRS and CDR2 YFSETQ. The CDR3: CASSAGAGGTQYF. The CDR3 DNA sequence: TGCGCCAGCAGCGCGGGGGCCGGGGGGACCCAGTACTTC.

V is TRBV6-1 and J is TRBJ1-2, with D unclear. Germline CDR1 and CDR2: MNHNS and SASEGT. The V and J ends lost 2 bases and 4 bases respectively, with 5 bases between them. The CDR3 extends over 12 amino acids. CDR3 in amino acids: CASSEWGYGYTF. The CDR3 DNA reads TGTGCCAGCAGTGAATGGGGCTATGGCTACACCTTC.

This clone was detected a few times. The rearrangement links TRBV19 to TRBJ2-2; D gene ambiguous. Per the germline V gene, CDR1 is LNHDA and CDR2 is SQIVND (reference sequence). This CDR3 comprises 13 residues. Between the trimmed V and J ends, which lost 3 bases and 4 bases, there was a span of 6 bases. The DNA of the CDR3 is TGTGCCAGTAGTATGAAGGGCACCGGGGAGCTGTTTTTT. It translates to CASSMKGTGELFF.

This clone was found once. This chain links TRBV19 with TRBJ2-1; D remains ambiguous. The CDR3 length is 12 residues. From germline, CDR1 is LNHDA and CDR2 SQIVND (reference sequence). V lost 2 bases and J 5 bases, leaving 4 bases between the germline ends. The CDR3 loop is CASSIKNNEQFF. The DNA of the CDR3 is TGTGCCAGTAGTATAAAGAACAATGAGCAGTTCTTC.

V usage is TRBV5-5 and J usage is TRBJ2-2, with D unresolved. The germline V gene encodes CDR1 SGHKS and CDR2 YYEKEE (reference sequence). The CDR3 runs 13 residues. V lost 0 bases to trimming and J lost 5 bases, with 5 bases between them. CDR3 in DNA: TGTGCCAGCAGCTTGGTTAGTACCGGGGAGCTGTTTTTT. This encodes CASSLVSTGELFF.

This chain uses TRBV6-6 with TRBJ2-7, with 9 bases identical to TRBD1. V shed 6 bases and J 0 bases; nucleotides not matched to a gene: 9. The CDR3 is 16 amino acids. CDR1 is MNHNY, CDR2 SVGAGI, per germline (reference sequence). The CDR3 nucleotides are TGTGCCAGCAGCACAACCGGGACAGGGAACTCCTACGAGCAGTACTTC. It specifies CASSTTGTGNSYEQYF.

Only a few counts were recorded for this clone. The genes are TRBV7-9 and TRBJ2-5; D is unclear. CDR1 SEHNR and CDR2 FQNEAQ come from the germline V gene (reference sequence). V was trimmed by 4 bases and J by 5 bases, leaving 17 bases between them. The CDR3 loop spans 15 amino acids. CDR3 DNA sequence: TGTGCCAGCAGCTATCGGACGCCCCAAGTGGAGACCCAGTACTTC. It translates to CASSYRTPQVETQYF.